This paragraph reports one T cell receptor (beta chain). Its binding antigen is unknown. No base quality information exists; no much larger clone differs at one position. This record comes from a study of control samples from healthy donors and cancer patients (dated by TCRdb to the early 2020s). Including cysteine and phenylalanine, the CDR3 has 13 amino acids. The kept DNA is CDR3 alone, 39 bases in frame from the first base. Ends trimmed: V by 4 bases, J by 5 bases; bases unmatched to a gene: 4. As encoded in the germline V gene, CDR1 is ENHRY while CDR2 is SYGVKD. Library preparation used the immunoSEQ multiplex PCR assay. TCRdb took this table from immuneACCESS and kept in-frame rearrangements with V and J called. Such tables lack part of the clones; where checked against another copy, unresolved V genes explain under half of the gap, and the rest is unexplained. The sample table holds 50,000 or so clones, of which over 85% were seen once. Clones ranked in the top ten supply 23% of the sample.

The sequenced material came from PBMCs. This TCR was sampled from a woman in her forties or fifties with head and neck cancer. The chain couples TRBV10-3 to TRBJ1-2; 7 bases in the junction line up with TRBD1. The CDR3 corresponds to CAISGGTDYGYTF. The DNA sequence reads TGTGCCATCAGTGGAGGGACAGATTATGGCTACACCTTC.